This entry lists 7 T cell receptor beta chains sequenced from one sample in a study of blood T cell repertoires in COVID-19. Some clones are missing from TCRdb's copy, which holds only in-frame ones; the method was immunoSEQ multiplex PCR. The table shows roughly 150,000 clones, with under 85% occurring only once. Specimen: peripheral blood. The receptor set was obtained from a woman over 75 with acute or convalescent COVID-19.

The CDR3 here is CASSLEDINQPQHF. In DNA form, the CDR3 reads TGTGCCAGCAGCTTGGAAGACATAAATCAGCCCCAGCATTTT. V gene TRBV5-5 combines with J gene TRBJ1-5, with D hard to call. This CDR3 contains 14 residues. The germline gives CDR1 SGHKS, CDR2 YYEKEE (reference sequence). The V and J ends lost 0 bases and 4 bases respectively, with 8 bases between them.

V is TRBV9 and J is TRBJ2-1; TRBD1 agrees at 10 bases. This CDR3 contains 18 residues. Looked up from germline, CDR1 is SGDLS and CDR2 is YYNGEE. The V and J ends lost 0 bases and 7 bases, in that order; junction bases with no gene match: 13. CDR3 bases: TGTGCCAGCAGCGTAGACGGGAATAGGGGACAGGGGCGGAATGAGCAGTTCTTC. Its protein product is CASSVDGNRGQGRNEQFF.

This chain uses TRBV7-8 with TRBJ1-1; the match to TRBD1 covers 12 bases. Trimming took 3 bases from V and 4 from J; bases not matched to a gene: 3. Germline V gene data show CDR1 as SGHVS and CDR2 as FQNEAQ. This CDR3 is built from 15 residues. CDR3 in DNA: TGTGCCAGCAGCTTGGGGACAGGGGGCTTCACTGAAGCTTTCTTT. Its protein is CASSLGTGGFTEAFF. The full variable domain, its missing parts supplied by reference TRBV7-8 and TRBJ1-1, is GAGVSQSPRYKVAKRGQDVALRCDPISGHVSLFWYQQALGQGPEFLTYFQNEAQLDKSGLPSDRFFAERPEGSVSTLKIQRTQQEDSAVYLCASSLGTGGFTEAFFGQGTRLTVV.

The chain joins TRBV19 to TRBJ1-6; TRBD1 might be the D (5 bases). CDR3 length: 16 amino acids. The germline V gene encodes CDR1 LNHDA and CDR2 SQIVND (reference sequence). The V gene lost 6 bases and the J gene lost 7 bases, with 19 bases spanning the gap. The CDR3 DNA sequence: TGTGCCAGTAGGCCGACGTTTAGCACAGGAAATTCACCCCTCCACTTT. Translation gives CASRPTFSTGNSPLHF.

V and J are TRBV19 and TRBJ2-5; 7 nucleotides agree with TRBD1. Losses at the gene ends were 6 bases for V and 3 bases for J; bases not matched to a gene: 4. CDR3 size: 13 residues. CDR1 LNHDA and CDR2 SQIVND come from the germline V gene (reference sequence). The DNA for the CDR3 is TGTGCCAGTAGGGGGACAGCTGAAGAGACCCAGTACTTC. Its translation is CASRGTAEETQYF. The full variable domain, its missing parts supplied by reference TRBV19 and TRBJ2-5, is DGGITQSPKYLFRKEGQNVTLSCEQNLNHDAMYWYRQDPGQGLRLIYYSQIVNDFQKGDIAEGYSVSREKKESFPLTVTSAQKNPTAFYLCASRGTAEETQYFGPGTRLLVL.

The chain employs TRBV13 and TRBJ2-1; TRBD1 agrees at 7 bases. Looked up from germline, CDR1 is PRHDT and CDR2 is FYEKMQ (reference sequence). J was trimmed by 8 bases and V by 0 bases; bases with no gene match: 4. This CDR3 contains 14 residues. In nucleotides, the CDR3 is TGTGCCAGCAGCTTAGGGACAGGGCGCGATGAGCAGTTCTTC. Translated: CASSLGTGRDEQFF.

The rearrangement joins TRBV4-2 to TRBJ2-1; TRBD2 might be the D (6 bases). Germline-derived CDR1 and CDR2 are LGHNA and YNFKEQ. The CDR3 extends over 15 amino acids. Trimming stripped 2 bases from V and 5 bases from J, with 13 bases between. This CDR3 is CASSQLGGSHNEQFF. CDR3 in DNA: TGTGCCAGCAGCCAACTCGGGGGTTCCCACAATGAGCAGTTCTTC.